This T cell receptor beta chain was sequenced during a study of cytomegalovirus exposure and HLA in healthy donors. At the level of the study: In an earlier analysis, around 120 million unique TCR beta sequences were found from some 200 million T cells. Findings of the study overall: A later analysis showed that HLA-associated TCR beta chains had undergone more clonal expansion than equally common others. When a later analysis was performed, an Asian-associated ancestry cluster reportedly had fewer N-insertions than the approximately 700-donor mean. TCR beta sequences reportedly predicted most subjects' HLA-A and HLA-B alleles accurately.

This CDR3 has 17 amino acids. Per the germline V gene, CDR1 is SNHLY and CDR2 is FYNNEI. V shed 2 bases and J 8 bases; nucleotides not matched to a gene: 16. PCR primers comprised 60 Vbeta and 13 Jbeta primers. Libraries were prepared by immunoSEQ multiplex PCR; TCRdb keeps only in-frame clonotypes and omits some of them. The table lists more than 110,000 clones, roughly 80% of them singletons. Comments on this clone: Its antigen is not known.

The chain employs TRBV2 and TRBJ1-2; 8 nucleotides match TRBD1. The sequencing input was PBMCs. The TCR was taken from a woman between 50 and 59 years old in good health and CMV-seropositive. The CDR3 DNA reads as TGTGCCAGCAGTGAAAGGGCAGGGGGCTACACCGGACGGGGCTACACCTTC. Amino acid sequence: CASSERAGGYTGRGYTF.